A selection of T cell receptor beta chains follows, all from one sample in a study of blood T cell repertoires in COVID-19. Method: immunoSEQ multiplex PCR; TCRdb's copy keeps in-frame clones and lacks some. The table records 50,000 to 65,000 clones, roughly 86% of them present only once. The specimen was peripheral blood. The source of these receptors is a man aged 50-59 years with active COVID-19. CDR3s include the opening cysteine and the closing phenylalanine or tryptophan. The D gene is left open where the match is weak. Where a row states a size, it is once, few, many or the class of an expanded clone; other rows omit it.

clone_size	j_call	v_call	d_call	cdr3_nt	cdr3_aa
-	TRBJ1-5	TRBV6-6	TRBD1	TGTGCCAGCAGGACAGGGGGGAGCAATCAGCCCCAGCATTTT	CASRTGGSNQPQHF
once	TRBJ2-3	TRBV7-2	TRBD1	TGTGCCAGCAGCTCAAGGACAGGGGGCCGGACAGATACGCAGTATTTT	CASSSRTGGRTDTQYF
-	TRBJ1-1	TRBV7-9	-	TGTGCCAGCAGCTTGGAGGCCACTGAAGCTTTCTTT	CASSLEATEAFF
-	TRBJ1-6	TRBV5-6	TRBD1	TGTGCCAGCAGCTTGAGAGTGACAGGGGGCGAATCACCCCTCCACTTT	CASSLRVTGGESPLHF
-	TRBJ2-7	TRBV5-1	TRBD2	TGCGCCAGCAGCTTAAGGGAGCGGGGCGAGCAGTACTTC	CASSLRERGEQYF
-	TRBJ2-7	TRBV5-4	TRBD2	TGTGCCAGCAGCTCGCCCGGGAGGAGCGAGCAGTACTTC	CASSSPGRSEQYF
-	TRBJ2-5	TRBV7-2	TRBD2	TGTGCCAGCAGCGAGAGTAGCGGGGGGCGGGAGACCCAGTACTTC	CASSESSGGRETQYF
-	TRBJ2-1	TRBV5-1	-	TGCGCCAGCAGCTCAGTGGCAGGGGAAACCTACAATGAGCAGTTCTTC	CASSSVAGETYNEQFF
-	TRBJ1-1	TRBV7-7	-	TGTGCCAGCAGCCCACAGGGTATGACTGAAGCTTTCTTT	CASSPQGMTEAFF
-	TRBJ2-4	TRBV3-1/TRBV3-2	-	TGTGCCAGCAGCCCAGATAGTAGGACACTGAAGGCCAAAAACATTCAGTACTTC	CASSPDSRTLKAKNIQYF
-	TRBJ1-1	TRBV6-1	-	TGTGCCAGCAGTGAATCCCGGCAAACGGGTTTCTTT	CASSESRQTGFF
once	TRBJ2-1	TRBV29-1	TRBD1	TGCAGCATTGGACAGGGACGCTCCTACAATGAGCAGTTCTTC	CSIGQGRSYNEQFF
-	TRBJ2-6	TRBV3-1/TRBV3-2	TRBD2	TGTGCCAGCAGCGCGGGGGTCTCTGGGGCCAACGTCCTGACTTTC	CASSAGVSGANVLTF
once	TRBJ1-1	TRBV6-6	-	TGTGCCAGCAGTCGAGAGGCTGAAGCTTTCTTT	CASSREAEAFF
-	TRBJ2-2	TRBV6-5	TRBD1	TGTGCCAGCACCCCCGGGACAGGAGGGTACGGGGAGCTGTTTTTT	CASTPGTGGYGELFF
-	TRBJ1-1	TRBV27	-	TGTGCCAGCAGTTCAGTTAACACTGAAGCTTTCTTT	CASSSVNTEAFF
-	TRBJ1-2	TRBV11-2	TRBD1	TGTGCCAGCAGTATGACAGGGGGCGCGAATGGCTACACCTTC	CASSMTGGANGYTF
-	TRBJ2-5	TRBV6-2/TRBV6-3	-	TGTGCCAGCAGTTACCGCACGACCGGGGGGCCGGGGACCCAGTACTTC	CASSYRTTGGPGTQYF
-	TRBJ2-2	TRBV18	TRBD1	TGTGCCAGCTCACCCCGGGGGACAGGCCCGAACACCGGGGAGCTGTTTTTT	CASSPRGTGPNTGELFF
once	TRBJ2-2	TRBV5-1	TRBD1	TGCGCCAGCAGCACCGGGACAGTTGACACCGGGGAGCTGTTTTTT	CASSTGTVDTGELFF
-	TRBJ2-7	TRBV12-2	-	TGTGCAAGTCGCTTAGTTAGGGGGGACCGAACAGGGGCTACTTGGGAGCAGTACTTC	CASRLVRGDRTGATWEQYF
-	TRBJ2-3	TRBV3-1/TRBV3-2	TRBD1	TGTGCCAGCAGCGACAGGGGATTATCAGATACGCAGTATTTT	CASSDRGLSDTQYF
-	TRBJ2-1	TRBV6-1	-	TGTGCCAGCAGTGAAGGAGGGTTAGTGCAGTTCTTC	CASSEGGLVQFF
-	TRBJ1-2	TRBV6-5	-	TGTGCCAGCCCGCCGAACGGAGTAGGCTATGGCTACACCTTC	CASPPNGVGYGYTF
-	TRBJ1-4	TRBV5-1	-	TGCGCCAGCCAGGACAGCGCAACTAATGAAAAACTGTTTTTT	CASQDSATNEKLFF
-	TRBJ2-1	TRBV4-2	TRBD1	TGTGCCAGCAGCCAAGACAGGGGGTCTAGCTCCTACAATGAGCAGTTCTTC	CASSQDRGSSSYNEQFF
-	TRBJ2-1	TRBV5-1	TRBD1	TGCGCCAGCAGCACGGGACAGGGTGGGAATGAGCAGTTCTTC	CASSTGQGGNEQFF
-	TRBJ1-5	TRBV7-9	-	TGTGCCAGCAGCTCAGAGAGACAATTCAATCAGCCCCAGCATTTT	CASSSERQFNQPQHF
-	TRBJ2-1	TRBV4-2	TRBD2	TGTGCCAGCAGCCAACGGACTAGCGGCGTTTCCTACAATGAGCAGTTCTTC	CASSQRTSGVSYNEQFF
once	TRBJ1-1	TRBV5-8	-	TGTGCCAGCAGCTTGAAAGGGGGACCGAACACTGAAGCTTTCTTT	CASSLKGGPNTEAFF
once	TRBJ2-7	TRBV6-6	TRBD1	TGTGCCAGCAGTTACGCGAAACAGGGGGCGGGCGAGCAGTACTTC	CASSYAKQGAGEQYF
-	TRBJ2-3	TRBV5-4	-	TGTGCCAGCAGCTTATTAACGGGAACCAGCACAGATACGCAGTATTTT	CASSLLTGTSTDTQYF
-	TRBJ1-2	TRBV4-1	TRBD1	TGCGCCAGCAGCCAGCCCGGGACAGGGGGCGGCTACACCTTC	CASSQPGTGGGYTF
-	TRBJ2-7	TRBV9	-	TGTGCCAGCAGCGTAGAAAAGGGCGGGTCCTACGAGCAGTACTTC	CASSVEKGGSYEQYF
-	TRBJ2-7	TRBV28	TRBD2	TGTGCCAGCAGTGCCGCAAAACCGGGGGGGTCCTACGAGCAGTACTTC	CASSAAKPGGSYEQYF
-	TRBJ2-6	TRBV5-4	TRBD1	TGTGCCAGCAGCCCGCCCCCCGGACAGGTACTCTCTGGGGCCAACGTCCTGACTTTC	CASSPPPGQVLSGANVLTF
-	TRBJ1-5	TRBV29-1	-	TGCAGCGTTGACCGTGGAACCGGAGACGGAGGGGCCCCAGATAGCAATCAGCCCCAGCATTTT	CSVDRGTGDGGAPDSNQPQHF
-	TRBJ1-2	TRBV6-6	TRBD1	TGTGCCAGTGAAAATGGACAGGGAGGCTATGGCTACACCTTC	CASENGQGGYGYTF
-	TRBJ1-2	TRBV9	-	TGTGCCAGCAGCACAAACGACAGGAACTATGGCTACACCTTC	CASSTNDRNYGYTF
-	TRBJ2-7	TRBV7-8	-	TGTGCCAGCAGCTTAGCCTTGGGGCGGAGCACCTACGAGCAGTACTTC	CASSLALGRSTYEQYF
-	TRBJ2-3	TRBV7-8	-	TGTGCCAGCAGCTTAGTATCCTGGGGCCTAGTTGAGCAGTATTTT	CASSLVSWGLVEQYF
-	TRBJ2-1	TRBV1	-	TGCACCAGCAGCCTCGGGACTAGCGGGGGAATCTCCTACAATGAGCAGTTCTTC	CTSSLGTSGGISYNEQFF
-	TRBJ2-3	TRBV7-9	-	TGTGCCAGCAGCCCCGGGTTCCCCACAGATACGCAGTATTTT	CASSPGFPTDTQYF
once	TRBJ2-2	TRBV11-2	-	TGTGCCAGCAGCCCCATCCGGGGGAACACCGGGGAGCTGTTTTTT	CASSPIRGNTGELFF
-	TRBJ2-5	TRBV6-5	TRBD1	TGTGCCAGCAGTCCCCGGGACAGGGTGGGGGAGACCCAGTACTTC	CASSPRDRVGETQYF
-	TRBJ2-5	TRBV30	-	TGTGCCTGGAGTAGCCGCGGGGTGCGGGTGGAGACCCAGTACTTC	CAWSSRGVRVETQYF
-	TRBJ2-7	TRBV5-5	TRBD1	TGTGCCAGCAGCCCCTCAGACAGGGTGTCCCCCTACGAGCAGTACTTC	CASSPSDRVSPYEQYF
-	TRBJ1-2	TRBV4-2	-	TGTGCCAGCAGCCAAGGAACGGTCAGGGGCAGCTATGGCTACACCTTC	CASSQGTVRGSYGYTF
-	TRBJ1-6	TRBV11-1	TRBD1	TGTGCCAGCAGCTTGATGGACAGGGAGAGCTCACCCCTCCACTTT	CASSLMDRESSPLHF
-	TRBJ2-3	TRBV13	TRBD2	TGTGCCAGCAGCTTGGATCGTCGTCGGGGGGCAGATACGCAGTATTTT	CASSLDRRRGADTQYF
-	TRBJ2-3	TRBV9	-	TGTGCCAGCAGCGTAGGCGGGCGCACAGATACGCAGTATTTT	CASSVGGRTDTQYF
-	TRBJ2-5	TRBV27	-	TGTGCCAGCAGTCCCCGACCCAGGGAGACCCAGTACTTC	CASSPRPRETQYF
-	TRBJ1-2	TRBV6-5	-	TGTGCCAGCAGTTCGAGGGTGGGTGGTGGCTACACCTTC	CASSSRVGGGYTF
-	TRBJ2-5	TRBV7-2	-	TGTGCCAGCAGCTTAAGTTCTAGGACTATGACCGGAGAGACCCAGTACTTC	CASSLSSRTMTGETQYF
-	TRBJ2-7	TRBV5-4	-	TGTGCCACCATGACTGACTCCTACGAGCAGTACTTC	CATMTDSYEQYF